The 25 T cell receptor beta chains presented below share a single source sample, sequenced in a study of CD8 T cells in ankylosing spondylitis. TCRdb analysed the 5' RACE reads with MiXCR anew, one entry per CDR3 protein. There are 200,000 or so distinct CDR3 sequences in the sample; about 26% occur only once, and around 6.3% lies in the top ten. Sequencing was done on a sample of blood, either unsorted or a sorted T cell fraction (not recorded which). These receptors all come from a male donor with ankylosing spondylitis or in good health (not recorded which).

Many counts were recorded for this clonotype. The CDR3 DNA reads as TGTGCCAGCAGCACGGGAGGGTTCTACGAGCAGTACTTC. The encoded protein is CASSTGGFYEQYF. The J gene is TRBJ2-7, the V gene TRBV12-3 or TRBV12-4, with 8 bases fitting TRBD2. The CDR3 is 13 amino acids. The V gene end was trimmed by 6 bases and the J gene end by 3 bases; junction bases not matched to a gene: 4.

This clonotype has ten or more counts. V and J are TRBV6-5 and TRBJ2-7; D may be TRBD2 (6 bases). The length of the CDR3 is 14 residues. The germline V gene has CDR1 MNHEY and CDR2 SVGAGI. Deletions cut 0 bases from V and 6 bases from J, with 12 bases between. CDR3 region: CASSYSRLGGEQYF. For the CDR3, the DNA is TGTGCCAGCAGTTACTCGAGATTGGGGGGCGAGCAGTACTTC.

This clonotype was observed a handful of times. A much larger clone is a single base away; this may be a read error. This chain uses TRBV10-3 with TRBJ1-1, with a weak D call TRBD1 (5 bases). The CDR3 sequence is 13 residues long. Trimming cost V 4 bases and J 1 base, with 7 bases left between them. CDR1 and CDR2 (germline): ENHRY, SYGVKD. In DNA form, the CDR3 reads TGTGCCATCAGTGGACAGTCGAACACTGAAGCTTTCTTT. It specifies CAISGQSNTEAFF.

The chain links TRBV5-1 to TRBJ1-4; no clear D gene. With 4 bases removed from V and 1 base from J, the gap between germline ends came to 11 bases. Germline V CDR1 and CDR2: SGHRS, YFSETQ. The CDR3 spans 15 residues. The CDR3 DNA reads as TGCGCCAGCAGCCCGGGTGGGCGAACTAATGAAAAACTGTTTTTT. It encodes CASSPGGRTNEKLFF.

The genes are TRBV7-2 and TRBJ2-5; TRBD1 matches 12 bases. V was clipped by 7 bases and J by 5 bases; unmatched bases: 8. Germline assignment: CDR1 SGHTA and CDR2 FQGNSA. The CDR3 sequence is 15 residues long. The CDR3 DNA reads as TGTGCCAGCACCCTCGGGACAGGGGGCTCCGAGACCCAGTACTTC. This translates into CASTLGTGGSETQYF.

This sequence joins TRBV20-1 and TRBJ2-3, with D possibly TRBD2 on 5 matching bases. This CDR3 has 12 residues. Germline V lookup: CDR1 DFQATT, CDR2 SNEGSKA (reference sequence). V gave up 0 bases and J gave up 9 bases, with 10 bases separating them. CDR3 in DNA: TGCAGTGCTAGAGATCGGGATCTCACGCAGTATTTT. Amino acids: CSARDRDLTQYF.

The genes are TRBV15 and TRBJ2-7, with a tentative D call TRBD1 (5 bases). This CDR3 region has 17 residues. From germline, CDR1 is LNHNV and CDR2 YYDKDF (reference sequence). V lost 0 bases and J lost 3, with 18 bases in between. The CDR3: CATSREAKGKGYYEQYF. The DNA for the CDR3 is TGTGCCACCAGCAGAGAAGCCAAGGGGAAGGGGTACTACGAGCAGTACTTC.

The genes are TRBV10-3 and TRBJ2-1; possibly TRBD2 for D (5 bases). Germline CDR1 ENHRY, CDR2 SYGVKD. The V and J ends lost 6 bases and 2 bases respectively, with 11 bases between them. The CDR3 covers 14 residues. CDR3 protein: CAISPSTAYNEQFF. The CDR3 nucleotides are TGTGCCATCAGCCCTAGCACGGCCTACAATGAGCAGTTCTTC.

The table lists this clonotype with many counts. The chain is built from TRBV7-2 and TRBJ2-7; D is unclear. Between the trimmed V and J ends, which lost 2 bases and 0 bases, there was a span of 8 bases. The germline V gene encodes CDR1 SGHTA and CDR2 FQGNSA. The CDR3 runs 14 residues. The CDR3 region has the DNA TGTGCCAGCAGCTTATCGGCCAGCTCCTACGAGCAGTACTTC. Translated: CASSLSASSYEQYF.

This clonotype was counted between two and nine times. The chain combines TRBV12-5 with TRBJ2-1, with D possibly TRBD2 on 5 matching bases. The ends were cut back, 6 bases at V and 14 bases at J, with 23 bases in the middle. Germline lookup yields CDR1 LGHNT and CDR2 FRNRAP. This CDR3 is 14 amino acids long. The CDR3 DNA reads TGTGCTAGTGGCGCCGGTTCGAGCGGCGGTGGGAAGTTCTTC. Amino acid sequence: CASGAGSSGGGKFF.

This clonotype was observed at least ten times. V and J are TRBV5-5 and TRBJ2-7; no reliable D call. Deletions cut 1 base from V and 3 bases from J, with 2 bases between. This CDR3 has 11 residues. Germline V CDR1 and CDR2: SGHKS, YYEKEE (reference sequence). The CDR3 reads CASSLYYEQYF. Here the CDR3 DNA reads TGTGCCAGCAGCTTGTACTACGAGCAGTACTTC. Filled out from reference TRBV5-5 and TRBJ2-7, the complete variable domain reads DAGVTQSPTHLIKTRGQQVTLRCSPISGHKSVSWYQQVLGQGPQFIFQYYEKEERGRGNFPDRFSARQFPNYSSELNVNALLLGDSALYLCASSLYYEQYFGPGTRLTVT.

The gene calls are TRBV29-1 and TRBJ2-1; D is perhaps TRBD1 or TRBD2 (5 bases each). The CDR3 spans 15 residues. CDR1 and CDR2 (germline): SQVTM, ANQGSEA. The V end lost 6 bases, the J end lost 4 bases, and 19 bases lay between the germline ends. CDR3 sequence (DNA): TGCAGCGTCGACGGGGCAGGGACCTTTTACAATGAGCAGTTCTTC. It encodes CSVDGAGTFYNEQFF.

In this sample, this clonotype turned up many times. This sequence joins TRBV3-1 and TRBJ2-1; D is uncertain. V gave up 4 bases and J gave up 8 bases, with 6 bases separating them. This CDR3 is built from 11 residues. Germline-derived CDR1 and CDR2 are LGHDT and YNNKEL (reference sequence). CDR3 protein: CASSLRDEQFF. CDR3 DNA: TGTGCCAGCAGCCTCCGCGATGAGCAGTTCTTC.

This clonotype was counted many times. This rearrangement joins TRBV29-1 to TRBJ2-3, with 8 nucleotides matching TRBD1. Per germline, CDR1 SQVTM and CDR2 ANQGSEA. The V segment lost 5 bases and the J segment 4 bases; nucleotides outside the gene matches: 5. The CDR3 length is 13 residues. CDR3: CSVRQGISDTQYF. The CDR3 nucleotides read TGCAGCGTTCGACAGGGGATATCAGATACGCAGTATTTT.

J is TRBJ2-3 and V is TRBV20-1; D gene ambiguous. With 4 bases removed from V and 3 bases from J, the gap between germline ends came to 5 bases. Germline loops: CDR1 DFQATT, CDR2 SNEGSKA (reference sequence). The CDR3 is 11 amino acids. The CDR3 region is CSAIGTDTQYF. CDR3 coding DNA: TGCAGTGCTATAGGGACAGATACGCAGTATTTT.

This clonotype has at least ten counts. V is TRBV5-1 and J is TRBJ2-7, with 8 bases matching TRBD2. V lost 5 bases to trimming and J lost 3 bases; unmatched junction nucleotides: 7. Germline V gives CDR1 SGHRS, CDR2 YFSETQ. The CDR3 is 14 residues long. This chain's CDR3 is CASSPGLDDYEQYF. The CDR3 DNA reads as TGCGCCAGCAGTCCGGGACTAGATGACTACGAGCAGTACTTC.

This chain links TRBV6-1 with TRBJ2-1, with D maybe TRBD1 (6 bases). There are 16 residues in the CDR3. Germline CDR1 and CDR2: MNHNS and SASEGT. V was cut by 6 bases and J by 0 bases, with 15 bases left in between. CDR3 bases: TGTGCCAGCAGCTGGGGGCGAACCGTCTCCTACAATGAGCAGTTCTTC. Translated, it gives CASSWGRTVSYNEQFF.

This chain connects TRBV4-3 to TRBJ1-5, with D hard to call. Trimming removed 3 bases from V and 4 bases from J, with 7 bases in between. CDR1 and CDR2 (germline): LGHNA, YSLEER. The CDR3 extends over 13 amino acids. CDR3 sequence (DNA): TGCGCCAGCAGCCAGCTGCTGAATCAGCCCCAGCATTTT. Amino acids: CASSQLLNQPQHF.

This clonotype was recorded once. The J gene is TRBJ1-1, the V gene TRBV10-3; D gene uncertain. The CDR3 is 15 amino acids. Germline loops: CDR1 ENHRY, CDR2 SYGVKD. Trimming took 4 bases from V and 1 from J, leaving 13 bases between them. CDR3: CAISGSGGQNTEAFF. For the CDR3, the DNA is TGTGCCATCAGTGGCTCAGGCGGGCAGAACACTGAAGCTTTCTTT.

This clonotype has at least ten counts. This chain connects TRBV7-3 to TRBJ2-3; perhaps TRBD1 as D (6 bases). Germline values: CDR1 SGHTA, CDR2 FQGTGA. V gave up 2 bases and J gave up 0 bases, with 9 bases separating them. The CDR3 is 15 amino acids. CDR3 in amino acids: CASSLQGPSTDTQYF. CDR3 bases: TGTGCCAGCAGCTTACAGGGGCCGAGCACAGATACGCAGTATTTT.

DNA of the CDR3: TGTGCCAGCGTTTCGAATACAGGCTACGAGCAGTACTTC. Translating it yields CASVSNTGYEQYF. The chain combines TRBV6-5 with TRBJ2-7, with D perhaps matching TRBD1 (5 bases). V lost 8 bases and J 3 bases, leaving 14 bases between the germline ends. CDR3 length: 13 residues. Per germline, CDR1 MNHEY and CDR2 SVGAGI.

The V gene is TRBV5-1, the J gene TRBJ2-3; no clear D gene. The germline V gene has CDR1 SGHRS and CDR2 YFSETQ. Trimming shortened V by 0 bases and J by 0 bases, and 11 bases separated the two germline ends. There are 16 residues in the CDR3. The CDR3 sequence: CASSLGAGGSTDTQYF. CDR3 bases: TGCGCCAGCAGCTTGGGGGCCGGTGGGAGCACAGATACGCAGTATTTT.

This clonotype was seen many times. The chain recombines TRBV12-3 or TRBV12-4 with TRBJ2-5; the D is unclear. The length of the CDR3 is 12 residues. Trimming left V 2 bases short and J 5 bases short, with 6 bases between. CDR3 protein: CASSLPPETQYF. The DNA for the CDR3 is TGTGCCAGCAGTTTACCTCCGGAGACCCAGTACTTC.

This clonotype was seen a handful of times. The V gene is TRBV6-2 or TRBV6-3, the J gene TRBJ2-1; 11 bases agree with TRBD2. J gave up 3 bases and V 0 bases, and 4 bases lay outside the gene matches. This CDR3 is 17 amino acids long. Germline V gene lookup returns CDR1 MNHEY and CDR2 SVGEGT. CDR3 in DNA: TGTGCCAGCAGTTACTCGTCACTAGCGGGAGTCTACAATGAGCAGTTCTTC. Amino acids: CASSYSSLAGVYNEQFF.

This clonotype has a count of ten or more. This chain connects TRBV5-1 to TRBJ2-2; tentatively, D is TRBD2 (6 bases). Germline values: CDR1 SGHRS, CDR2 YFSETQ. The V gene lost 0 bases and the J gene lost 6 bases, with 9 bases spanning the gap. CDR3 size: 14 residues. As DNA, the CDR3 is TGCGCCAGCAGCTTGGCGGAGGGCCCCGGGGAGCTGTTTTTT. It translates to CASSLAEGPGELFF.